The clone carrying this TCR beta chain was picked up a small number of times. This sample is drawn from a study of response to subunit inactivated influenza vaccine. From germline, CDR1 is SGHTA and CDR2 FQGNSA. V gave up 2 bases and J gave up 6 bases; unmatched junction bases: 8. This CDR3 region has 16 residues. TCRdb re-called the RT-PCR reads through MiXCR, storing one row per CDR3 protein. The repertoire includes around 200,000 distinct CDR3 sequences, approximately 8.7% of them detected once, and around 9.9% sits in the top ten. This sample comprised non-naive T cells sorted from PBMCs, obtained on the day of vaccination. The source of this sequence is a man aged 50-60 years who received an inactivated influenza vaccine. The V gene is TRBV7-2, the J gene TRBJ2-2; TRBD2 matches 8 bases. The CDR3: CASSLPEAGVSGELFF. The CDR3 DNA is TGTGCCAGCAGCTTACCCGAAGCGGGAGTATCCGGGGAGCTGTTTTTT.